This T cell receptor (beta chain) was captured in a study of CD8 T cells in Susac syndrome. Germline assignment: CDR1 SGDLS and CDR2 YYNGEE. The CDR3 length is 11 residues. After extraction with the RNeasy kit, about 0.5 to 1 ug of the RNA was reverse transcribed using random hexamers. TCRdb redid the calling of the immunoSEQ multiplex PCR reads with MiXCR, one entry per CDR3 protein. The sample holds more than 100,000 distinct CDR3 sequences, about 93% seen once. The study sequenced TCR beta in blood CD8+ and CD4+ T cells. TEMRA cells were FACS-enriched, and CD8+ and CD4+ T cells were isolated negatively. The table lists this clonotype with a few counts. The antigen is undetermined. At one end the junction does not follow the germline gene, possibly because of a read error. Broader study findings: Clonal CD8+ expansion in Susac was highest in TEMRA cells and active patients.

The specimen was CD8+ T cells from PBMCs. The chain joins TRBV9 to TRBJ2-3, with D possibly TRBD2 on 5 matching bases. This TCR came from a human donor with Susac syndrome. CDR3 protein: CASSALDAQYF. CDR3 DNA sequence: TGTGCCAGCAGCGCACTAGATGCGCAGTATTTT. Drawing the rest from reference TRBV9 and TRBJ2-3, the complete variable domain is DSGVTQTPKHLITATGQRVTLRCSPRSGDLSVYWYQQSLDQGLQFLIQYYNGEERAKGNILERFSAQQFPDLHSELNLSSLELGDSALYFCASSALDAQYFGPGTRLTVL.